The sequence of this T cell receptor (beta chain) was determined in a study of naive CD8 T cells in extremely preterm neonates. Study-wide findings and caveats: Shared CDR3 nucleotide sequences: preterm roughly 2.7%, term around 0.4%, children roughly 0.03%, adults 0.0095% to 0.01%. Preterm CDR3s were shorter than older groups', with fewer N additions and less trimming.

Elective cesarean births at 37-41 weeks, without labor or membrane rupture, supplied the cord blood. As to this clone: Its antigen is not identified.

TCRdb's copy holds only in-frame clones and misses some; the assay was immunoSEQ multiplex PCR. The profile shows under 9,500 clones, approximately 90% of them singletons. Sequenced sample: naive CD8+ T cells from cord blood. The sequence derives from a newborn in good health.

CDR3 sequence reads: CASSATGDPNEKLFF. CDR3 nucleotide sequence: TGTGCCAGCAGCGCGACAGGGGACCCTAATGAAAAACTGTTTTTT. The rearrangement uses TRBV7-9 and TRBJ1-4; 8 bases fit TRBD1. The V gene end was trimmed by 5 bases and the J gene end by 3 bases; junction bases not matched to a gene: 5. The CDR3 has 15 amino acids. Germline lookup yields CDR1 SEHNR and CDR2 FQNEAQ (reference sequence).